These T cell receptor beta chains were read from a single sample in a study of CD8+CD57+ T cells in acquired aplastic anemia. TCRdb re-analysed the reads in MiXCR, keeping a single row per CDR3 protein. The sample gives approximately 170,000 distinct CDR3 sequences, about 64% of which show up once; roughly 42% is in the top ten. The sample taken for sequencing was sorted CD4+, CD8+, or CD8+CD57+ T cells (not recorded which) from PBMCs. These TCRs come from a human donor in good health. CDR3s include the opening cysteine and the closing phenylalanine or tryptophan. D genes are given only for firm matches. Clone size is given for some rows only: seen once, a few or many times, or a class if the clone is expanded.

j_call,clone_size,d_call,v_call,cdr3_aa,cdr3_nt
TRBJ1-1,-,-,TRBV19,CASIWNVGTEAFF,TGTGCCAGTATTTGGAACGTCGGCACTGAAGCTTTCTTT
TRBJ1-1,-,-,TRBV29-1,CSVDGHNTEASF,TGCAGCGTTGATGGTCATAACACTGAAGCTTCCTTT
TRBJ2-3,-,-,TRBV7-2,CASSVRDGTDTQYF,TGTGCCAGCAGCGTCCGGGACGGCACAGATACGCAGTATTTT
TRBJ1-5,-,-,TRBV10-3,CAISEFRGARQPQHF,TGTGCCATCAGTGAGTTCCGGGGGGCGCGTCAGCCCCAGCATTTT
TRBJ1-4,-,TRBD1,TRBV19,CASAGQGLWKLFF,TGTGCCAGTGCTGGACAGGGACTATGGAAACTGTTTTTT
TRBJ1-3,-,TRBD1,TRBV19,CASRIDRAYGNTIYF,TGTGCCAGCCGAATCGACAGGGCGTATGGAAACACCATATATTTT
TRBJ2-7,-,-,TRBV11-2,CASSSGQRVFYEQYF,TGTGCCAGCAGCTCGGGACAAAGGGTATTCTACGAGCAGTACTTC
TRBJ2-1,-,TRBD2,TRBV15,CATSLAGYNEQFF,TGTGCCACCAGCTTAGCGGGTTACAATGAGCAGTTCTTC
TRBJ2-1,-,TRBD1,TRBV11-2,CASSSRTGGTYNEQFF,TGTGCCAGCAGCTCGCGGACAGGGGGGACCTACAATGAGCAGTTCTTC
TRBJ1-6,-,-,TRBV10-3,CAIRNDGYNSPLHF,TGTGCCATCAGGAACGACGGGTATAATTCACCCCTCCACTTT
TRBJ2-5,-,TRBD1,TRBV29-1,CSSPLTGRETQYF,TGCAGCAGTCCCCTGACAGGGCGGGAGACCCAGTACTTC
TRBJ1-5,-,-,TRBV2,CATSVGPGPNQPQHF,TGTGCCACCAGTGTTGGTCCCGGGCCCAATCAGCCCCAGCATTTT
TRBJ2-5,few,-,TRBV20-1,CSARGGGPVETQYF,TGCAGTGCTAGAGGCGGGGGCCCTGTTGAGACCCAGTACTTC
TRBJ1-2,-,-,TRBV29-1,CSVEEGAGGYTF,TGCAGCGTTGAAGAGGGGGCGGGTGGCTACACCTTC
TRBJ2-5,few,-,TRBV7-8,CASSPRTQQETQYF,TGTGCCAGCAGCCCACGGACTCAACAAGAGACCCAGTACTTC
TRBJ1-5,few,TRBD1,TRBV19,CASSQTGRNQPQHF,TGTGCCAGTAGTCAGACAGGGAGGAATCAGCCCCAGCATTTT
TRBJ2-5,-,TRBD2,TRBV15,CATSRETSGRPQYF,TGTGCCACCAGCAGAGAGACTAGCGGGAGGCCCCAGTACTTC
TRBJ1-1,-,-,TRBV11-2,CASSWGETNTEAFF,TGTGCCAGCAGCTGGGGTGAGACAAACACTGAAGCTTTCTTT
TRBJ1-1,-,TRBD1,TRBV20-1,CSADGTANTEAFF,TGCAGTGCTGATGGGACAGCCAACACTGAAGCTTTCTTT
TRBJ1-2,-,-,TRBV29-1,CSVEMGDGYGYTF,TGCAGCGTTGAGATGGGGGACGGCTATGGCTACACCTTC
TRBJ1-5,-,-,TRBV7-2,CASSLEHGNQPQHF,TGTGCCAGCAGCTTAGAGCACGGCAATCAGCCCCAGCATTTT
TRBJ2-7,-,-,TRBV7-8,CASSFWAVGRAYEQYF,TGTGCCAGCAGCTTCTGGGCTGTGGGCAGGGCGTACGAGCAGTACTTC
TRBJ2-5,-,-,TRBV15,CATSREASRSQETQYF,TGTGCCACCAGCAGAGAAGCCAGCCGGAGCCAAGAGACCCAGTACTTC
TRBJ2-1,few,-,TRBV7-9,CASSTQQGSYNEQFF,TGTGCCAGCAGCACCCAACAGGGTTCCTACAATGAGCAGTTCTTC
TRBJ1-1,-,TRBD1,TRBV5-1,CASTRQGITNTEAFF,TGCGCCAGCACCCGACAGGGAATAACGAACACTGAAGCTTTCTTT
TRBJ1-6,-,-,TRBV25-1,CASSDGTIDNSPLHF,TGTGCCAGCAGTGATGGCACGATCGATAATTCACCCCTCCACTTT
TRBJ1-4,many,-,TRBV6-1,CASREKDPRIF,TGTGCCAGCAGAGAGAAGGACCCCCGGATTTTT
TRBJ2-6,once,-,TRBV5-1,CASGEASGANVLTF,TGCGCCAGCGGGGAGGCCTCTGGGGCCAACGTCCTGACTTTC
TRBJ2-1,-,TRBD2,TRBV7-9,CASSLMGTSAEQFF,TGTGCCAGCAGCTTAATGGGGACTAGCGCTGAGCAGTTCTTC
TRBJ1-6,-,-,TRBV9,CASSVGAGSPNSPLHF,TGTGCCAGCAGCGTAGGGGCCGGAAGTCCGAATTCACCCCTCCACTTT
TRBJ2-4,many,TRBD2,TRBV19,CASSTPEGLAGPAGGPPQYF,TGTGCCAGTAGTACTCCCGAGGGGCTAGCGGGACCCGCCGGTGGCCCTCCACAGTACTTC